Below are 29 T cell receptor beta chains sequenced from a single sample in a study of blood T cell repertoires in COVID-19. Clones were sequenced by immunoSEQ multiplex PCR, and TCRdb holds only the in-frame ones, with some missing. The sample has 200,000 or so clones; more than 75% are singletons. The sequencing sample was made of PBMCs or T cells enriched from blood (not recorded which). The receptor source for this set is a middle-aged woman with acute COVID-19.

This clone was observed once. The V gene is TRBV7-2, the J gene TRBJ1-2; weak D call: TRBD1 (5 bases). In germline, CDR1 is SGHTA, CDR2 FQGNSA. The CDR3 loop spans 15 amino acids. V dropped 0 bases and J dropped 8 bases, with 16 bases sitting between them. The CDR3 spells CASSLAVGGVEGYTF. Here the CDR3 DNA reads TGTGCCAGCAGCTTAGCTGTGGGGGGGGTGGAGGGCTACACCTTC.

The CDR3, as DNA: TGTGCCAGCAGTCCCCCGGGACAGGGGACGAGATCATATGGCTACACCTTC. Its protein product is CASSPPGQGTRSYGYTF. The rearrangement links TRBV28 to TRBJ1-2, with TRBD1 matching 10 bases. Germline CDR1 MDHEN, CDR2 SYDVKM. This CDR3 has 17 amino acids. V shed 5 bases and J 5 bases; nucleotides not matched to a gene: 14.

The chain carries TRBV6-5 and TRBJ2-7; unclear D gene. The CDR3 is 12 residues long. V shed 6 bases and J shed 0 bases, with 6 bases lying between them. Looked up from germline, CDR1 is MNHEY and CDR2 is SVGAGI. In DNA form, the CDR3 reads TGTGCCAGCAGGGCAGTCTCCTACGAGCAGTACTTC. The encoded protein is CASRAVSYEQYF.

The V and J genes are TRBV11-3 and TRBJ2-3; 13 bases align to TRBD2. The CDR3 is 19 residues long. Looked up from germline, CDR1 is SGHNT and CDR2 is YENEEA. V was clipped by 5 bases and J by 2 bases; unmatched bases: 13. The CDR3 coding sequence is TGTGCCAGCAGCCGGACTAGCGGGAGCCCCTTCAATTTCACAGATACGCAGTATTTT. Its translation is CASSRTSGSPFNFTDTQYF. Filled out from reference TRBV11-3 and TRBJ2-3, the complete variable domain reads EAGVVQSPRYKIIEKKQPVAFWCNPISGHNTLYWYLQNLGQGPELLIRYENEEAVDDSQLPKDRFSAERLKGVDSTLKIQPAELGDSAVYLCASSRTSGSPFNFTDTQYFGPGTRLTVL.

The chain employs TRBV7-3 and TRBJ2-1; possible D gene TRBD2, 6 bases. V lost 5 bases and J 10 bases, leaving 12 bases between the germline ends. The CDR3 extends over 12 amino acids. From germline, CDR1 is SGHTA and CDR2 FQGTGA. The chain's CDR3 is CASSLGSNEQFF. The CDR3 DNA sequence: TGTGCCAGCAGCCTCGGGAGTAACGAGCAGTTCTTC.

The J gene is TRBJ1-6, the V gene TRBV5-6; D unresolved. V lost 2 bases and J lost 2, with 20 bases in between. This CDR3 region has 19 residues. Germline V gene sequence: CDR1 SGHDT, CDR2 YYEEEE. The chain's CDR3 is CASSFTAGSLITYNSPLHF. In DNA form, the CDR3 reads TGTGCCAGCAGCTTTACTGCGGGCAGCCTTATTACCTATAATTCACCCCTCCACTTT.

This clone turned up a few times. The gene calls are TRBV30 and TRBJ1-1; 7 bases agree with TRBD1. CDR3 length: 14 residues. After removal of 4 bases from V and 2 bases from J, the junction contained 7 bases not matched to a gene. Germline lookup yields CDR1 GTSNPN and CDR2 SVGIG (reference sequence). CDR3 sequence: CAWISTGANTEAFF. CDR3 DNA sequence: TGTGCCTGGATCTCTACAGGGGCTAACACTGAAGCTTTCTTT. The entire variable domain, with the rest obtained from reference TRBV30 and TRBJ1-1, is as follows: SQTIHQWPATLVQPVGSPLSLECTVEGTSNPNLYWYRQAAGRGLQLLFYSVGIGQISSEVPQNLSASRPQDRQFILSSKKLLLSDSGFYLCAWISTGANTEAFFGQGTRLTVV.

This chain uses TRBV18 with TRBJ1-2; TRBD1 aligns across 8 bases. CDR1 is KGHSH and CDR2 is LQKENI in the germline V gene. Germline trimming cut 4 bases from V and 6 bases from J; bases unmatched to any gene: 16. The CDR3 sequence is 17 residues long. In nucleotides, the CDR3 is TGTGCCAGCTCACTGTCCCGGGACAGGCCTCCCAAGGATGGCTACACCTTC. Encoded protein: CASSLSRDRPPKDGYTF.

The rearrangement links TRBV30 to TRBJ2-3; D is perhaps TRBD1 (6 bases). CDR3 length: 14 amino acids. The ends were cut back, 0 bases at V and 4 bases at J, with 11 bases in the middle. CDR1 and CDR2 from the germline V gene are GTSNPN and SVGIG (reference sequence). The CDR3 nucleotides read TGTGCCTGGAGTGTACGCAGGGGCGCAGATACGCAGTATTTT. This codes for CAWSVRRGADTQYF.

The V and J genes are TRBV2 and TRBJ2-7; D is possibly TRBD2 (6 bases). The CDR3 has 15 amino acids. Germline assignment: CDR1 SNHLY and CDR2 FYNNEI. V lost 8 bases and J 2 bases, leaving 19 bases between the germline ends. The CDR3 nucleotides are TGTGCCAGCCAGGACCGTGGGACTGCCACCTACGAGCAGTACTTC. It encodes CASQDRGTATYEQYF. Full variable domain (outside the CDR3, taken from reference TRBV2 and TRBJ2-7): EPEVTQTPSHQVTQMGQEVILRCVPISNHLYFYWYRQILGQKVEFLVSFYNNEISEKSEIFDDQFSVERPDGSNFTLKIRSTKLEDSAMYFCASQDRGTATYEQYFGPGTRLTVT.

The rearrangement joins TRBV3-1 (or the pseudogene TRBV3-2) to TRBJ1-2, with D maybe TRBD1 (5 bases). The CDR3 sequence is 13 residues long. Between the trimmed V and J ends, which lost 5 bases and 8 bases, there was a span of 15 bases. The V gene's germline CDR1 is LGHDT and CDR2 YNNKEL (reference sequence). The CDR3: CASSVAQGRGYTF. CDR3 sequence (DNA): TGTGCCAGCAGCGTGGCTCAGGGAAGAGGCTACACCTTC.

V and J are TRBV29-1 and TRBJ2-7, with 7 bases fitting TRBD1. CDR3 length equals 12 residues. V trimming: 6 bases; J trimming: 6 bases; junction bases outside the gene matches: 8. Germline-derived CDR1 and CDR2 are SQVTM and ANQGSEA. CDR3: CSVKTGIGEQYF. Here the CDR3 DNA reads TGCAGCGTCAAGACAGGGATCGGCGAGCAGTACTTC.

The chain recombines TRBV29-1 with TRBJ1-3, with 8 positions matching TRBD1. The germline V gene has CDR1 SQVTM and CDR2 ANQGSEA. Trimming cost V 4 bases and J 2 bases; bases outside gene matches: 1. This CDR3 has 13 residues. In DNA, the CDR3 is TGCAGCGTTGTCAGGGGGCCTGGAAACACCATATATTTT. The encoded protein is CSVVRGPGNTIYF.

The chain uses TRBV6-5 and TRBJ1-2, with TRBD1 matching 10 bases. CDR3 length equals 15 residues. V lost 6 bases to trimming and J lost 4 bases; unmatched junction nucleotides: 8. In germline, CDR1 is MNHEY, CDR2 SVGAGI. The CDR3 region has the DNA TGTGCCAGCAGCCCAAGACAGGGGGCAAGCTATGGCTACACCTTC. Protein product: CASSPRQGASYGYTF.

The chain is built from TRBV2 and TRBJ1-1, with 8 bases lining up with TRBD1. The germline gives CDR1 SNHLY, CDR2 FYNNEI. Trimming at V came to 7 bases and at J to 5 bases, leaving 9 bases not matched to a gene. This CDR3 has 14 amino acids. DNA for the CDR3: TGTGCCAGCACCCAGCCGACAGGGGATACTGAAGCTTTCTTT. Protein: CASTQPTGDTEAFF.

In nucleotides, the CDR3 is TGTGCCAGCAGCCGCGGGACAGGGGAGGGCACTGAAGCTTTCTTT. Translated, it gives CASSRGTGEGTEAFF. The chain links TRBV3-1 (or the pseudogene TRBV3-2) to TRBJ1-1; 10 bases align to TRBD1. The J segment lost 4 bases and the V segment lost 4 bases, leaving 6 bases of the junction unmatched. CDR3 length: 15 residues. Germline V gene data show CDR1 as LGHDT and CDR2 as YNNKEL (reference sequence).

J is TRBJ1-4 and V is TRBV27; 9 bases are a match to TRBD1. The trim removed 8 bases at V and 4 bases at J, leaving 11 bases unmatched. Germline CDR1 reads MNHEY; CDR2 reads SMNVEV (reference sequence). The CDR3 runs to 16 residues. Written as DNA, the CDR3 is TGTGCCAGCGGCCTTTTCTGGGGACAGGGTAATGAAAAACTGTTTTTT. Its protein product is CASGLFWGQGNEKLFF.

The CDR3 sequence is CASSSQPDTEAFF. In DNA, the CDR3 is TGTGCCAGCAGCTCACAGCCTGACACTGAAGCTTTCTTT. The V and J genes are TRBV5-4 and TRBJ1-1; no clear D. This CDR3 spans 13 amino acids. CDR1 and CDR2 from the germline V gene are SGHNT and YYREEE (reference sequence). The V and J ends lost 3 bases and 3 bases respectively, with 9 bases between them.

J is TRBJ1-6 and V is TRBV2; possible D gene TRBD1, 6 bases. The CDR3 runs to 15 residues. Germline V lookup: CDR1 SNHLY, CDR2 FYNNEI. V was trimmed by 3 bases and J by 9 bases, leaving 15 bases between them. The CDR3 region has the DNA TGTGCCAGCAGTGAGCTTGCAGGGGAGTTTTCACCCCTCCACTTT. It is translated as CASSELAGEFSPLHF.

This chain connects TRBV6-5 to TRBJ2-5; the match to TRBD2 covers 9 bases. The V gene's germline CDR1 is MNHEY and CDR2 SVGAGI. CDR3 length: 16 residues. V lost 4 bases to trimming and J lost 9 bases; unmatched junction nucleotides: 15. CDR3 nucleotide sequence: TGTGCCAGCAGTTTGGTCGGAGCGGGAGGTCCCCGGGCCCAGTACTTC. As protein: CASSLVGAGGPRAQYF.

J is TRBJ1-5 and V is TRBV19, with a tentative D call TRBD1 (6 bases). This CDR3 is 13 amino acids long. Germline V gene sequence: CDR1 LNHDA, CDR2 SQIVND (reference sequence). V was trimmed by 4 bases and J by 6 bases, leaving 10 bases between them. The CDR3 protein is CASSTGTPQPQHF. CDR3 in DNA: TGTGCCAGTAGTACCGGGACACCTCAGCCCCAGCATTTT. Full variable domain (outside the CDR3, taken from reference TRBV19 and TRBJ1-5): DGGITQSPKYLFRKEGQNVTLSCEQNLNHDAMYWYRQDPGQGLRLIYYSQIVNDFQKGDIAEGYSVSREKKESFPLTVTSAQKNPTAFYLCASSTGTPQPQHFGDGTRLSIL.

The V call is TRBV19, the J call TRBJ2-1, with D tentatively TRBD2 (6 bases). CDR1 is LNHDA and CDR2 is SQIVND in the germline V gene (reference sequence). The CDR3 covers 14 residues. The germline V and J ends were trimmed by 4 bases and 4 bases, with 11 bases remaining between them. The CDR3 nucleotides are TGTGCCAGTAGTAGTGGGCGGGGTTACAATGAGCAGTTCTTC. Its translation: CASSSGRGYNEQFF.

As regards this clone: The junction departs from the called germline gene at one end, perhaps through a read error. This chain links TRBV7-7 with TRBJ2-1, with 10 bases matching TRBD2. This CDR3 has 15 amino acids. Germline V CDR1 and CDR2: SSHAT, FNYEAQ (reference sequence). The DNA for the CDR3 is TGTGCTAGCAGCTTAGACGGACTAGCGGACAATGAGCAGTTCTTC. Translated, it gives CASSLDGLADNEQFF.

Turning to this clone: Other nucleotide sequences from this sample produce the same CDR3. The gene calls are TRBV4-1 and TRBJ2-7, with 7 bases lining up with TRBD1. V shed 0 bases and J 0 bases; nucleotides not matched to a gene: 2. The CDR3 loop spans 15 amino acids. Per the germline V gene, CDR1 is MGHRA and CDR2 is YSYEKL. The CDR3 region is CASSQEWDSSYEQYF. CDR3 nucleotide sequence: TGCGCCAGCAGCCAAGAGTGGGACAGCTCCTACGAGCAGTACTTC.

About this clone: A read error may explain this, as a much larger clone is one base away. This chain links TRBV4-1 with TRBJ2-2; 8 nucleotides line up with TRBD1. Germline CDR1 MGHRA, CDR2 YSYEKL. CDR3 size: 14 residues. V lost 6 bases and J lost 1; bases outside the gene matches: 1. The CDR3 region has the DNA TGCGCCAGCAGTGACAGGGGGAACACCGGGGAGCTGTTTTTT. This encodes CASSDRGNTGELFF.

V usage is TRBV7-3 and J usage is TRBJ2-7, with D perhaps TRBD2 (5 bases). Trimming removed 3 bases from V and 3 bases from J, with 9 bases in between. CDR1 is SGHTA, CDR2 FQGTGA, per germline. The CDR3 sequence is 13 residues long. The CDR3 DNA reads TGTGCCAGCAGCTTCGCCGGGAACTACGAGCAGTACTTC. This codes for CASSFAGNYEQYF.

This clone was counted many times. V gene TRBV28 combines with J gene TRBJ2-6; D is undetermined. The ends were cut back, 3 bases at V and 2 bases at J, with 2 bases in the middle. Germline V gives CDR1 MDHEN, CDR2 SYDVKM. The CDR3 has 13 amino acids. The DNA for the CDR3 is TGTGCCAGCAGTTTCACTGGGGCCAACGTCCTGACTTTC. Its protein is CASSFTGANVLTF. The entire variable domain, with the rest obtained from reference TRBV28 and TRBJ2-6, is as follows: DVKVTQSSRYLVKRTGEKVFLECVQDMDHENMFWYRQDPGLGLRLIYFSYDVKMKEKGDIPEGYSVSREKKERFSLILESASTNQTSMYLCASSFTGANVLTFGAGSRLTVL.

The rearrangement uses TRBV5-8 and TRBJ1-5, with D possibly TRBD1 on 6 matching bases. V was cut by 2 bases and J by 3 bases, with 9 bases left in between. CDR3 length: 14 amino acids. From germline, CDR1 is SGHTS and CDR2 YDEGEE. The CDR3 protein is CASSLGGFNQPQHF. Written as DNA, the CDR3 is TGTGCCAGCAGCTTAGGGGGTTTCAATCAGCCCCAGCATTTT.

This sequence joins TRBV19 and TRBJ2-2, with 9 nucleotides matching TRBD2. After removal of 4 bases from V and 0 bases from J, the junction contained 3 bases not matched to a gene. The CDR3 has 16 amino acids. Looked up from germline, CDR1 is LNHDA and CDR2 is SQIVND (reference sequence). Here the CDR3 DNA reads TGTGCCAGTAGTAGTAGCGGGGGTGCGAACACCGGGGAGCTGTTTTTT. Translation gives CASSSSGGANTGELFF.